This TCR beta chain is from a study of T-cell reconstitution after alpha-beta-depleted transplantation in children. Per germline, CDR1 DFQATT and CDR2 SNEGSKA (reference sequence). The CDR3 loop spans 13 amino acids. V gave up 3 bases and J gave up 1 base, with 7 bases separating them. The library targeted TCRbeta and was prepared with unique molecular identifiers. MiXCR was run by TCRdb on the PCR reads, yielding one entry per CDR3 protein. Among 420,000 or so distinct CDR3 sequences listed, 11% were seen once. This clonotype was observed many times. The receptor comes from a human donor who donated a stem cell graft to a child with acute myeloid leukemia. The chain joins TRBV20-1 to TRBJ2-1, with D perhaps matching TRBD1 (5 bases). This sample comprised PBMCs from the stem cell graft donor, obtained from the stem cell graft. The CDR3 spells CSASAGSYNEQFF. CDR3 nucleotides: TGCAGTGCTAGCGCAGGGTCCTACAATGAGCAGTTCTTC.